This T cell receptor beta chain was sequenced for a study of T cells expressing NK-cell markers. Overall study context: Source material for TCR beta repertoires consisted of sorted CD3+CD56+NKG2C+, CD3+CD56+NKG2C- and CD3+CD56-NKG2C+ T cells.

Researchers built TCR beta cDNA using 5'RACE template switching with UMIs. TCRdb re-analyzed the 5' RACE reads; it lists each CDR3 protein once, without DNA. The sample table sets out approximately 550,000 distinct CDR3 sequences. The CDR3 contains 13 residues. Looked up from germline, CDR1 is DFQATT and CDR2 is SNEGSKA (reference sequence). The specimen was blood T cells: a sorted CD56 or NKG2C T cell subset, CD4+ or CD8+ T cells, or bulk PBMC T cells (not recorded which). The V and J genes are TRBV20-1 and TRBJ1-1; TCRdb calls TRBD1, which cannot be checked without DNA. The source is a man between 18 and 29 years old in good health. This CDR3 is CSASFGTGDGAFF.